The rows below give T cell receptor beta chains drawn from one sample of a study of cytomegalovirus exposure and HLA in healthy donors. Libraries were prepared by immunoSEQ multiplex PCR; TCRdb keeps only in-frame clonotypes and omits some of them. This table holds some 150,000 clones, nearly 80% found once. The sample consisted of PBMCs. These receptor sequences come from a man aged 40-49 years in good health and CMV-seropositive. Each CDR3 is given with its conserved first and last residue. D genes are given only for firm matches.

TRBD1,TRBV10-1,CASSEAGGLGTEAFF
TRBD1,TRBV5-4,CASSQQGSEQFF
NA,TRBV5-8,CASSPTWDGASRGYGYTF
TRBD2,TRBV30,CAWSSAGAGHNEQFF
NA,TRBV6-6,CASSSRVFNTEAFF
NA,TRBV5-1,CASSLRGRYNEQFF
TRBD1,TRBV6-4,CASSDSGQGDTDTQYF
NA,TRBV13,CASSLGGSENTGELFF
NA,TRBV10-3,CAISESLSYYEQYF
NA,TRBV28,CASTSSFREQYF
NA,TRBV6-6,CASSTQGREAFF
NA,TRBV15,CATSRERSPEGGYTF
TRBD1,TRBV7-9,CASSWTGTVNTGELFF
TRBD2,TRBV9,CASSPLGLAGRTSGGLYNEQFF
NA,TRBV5-4,CASSSLSSGTGELFF
TRBD2,TRBV5-5,CASSVRDYSYNEQFF
TRBD1,TRBV18,CASSKGQGNTGELFF
NA,TRBV7-8,CASSIQGYRVYF
NA,TRBV12-5,CASGLSTEQETQYF
NA,TRBV27,CASSLSLPRETYEQYF